A selection of T cell receptor beta chains follows, all from one sample in a study of blood T cell repertoires in COVID-19. Data came from immunoSEQ multiplex PCR; TCRdb stores just in-frame clones and leaves some out. This sample has approximately 120,000 clones, with 83% found just once. Sequences were obtained from peripheral blood. The receptors come from an elderly man with active or convalescent COVID-19. Each CDR3 is given with its conserved first and last residue. Each record gives: D gene, J gene, clone size, V gene, CDR3 protein. A D gene is named only where the DNA matches it firmly. Only part of the rows carry a size: once, few, many, or a class if the clone is expanded.

d_call: NA; j_call: TRBJ1-2; clone_size: NA; v_call: TRBV6-5; cdr3_aa: CASTPSDRGNYGYTF
d_call: NA; j_call: TRBJ1-3; clone_size: NA; v_call: TRBV5-5; cdr3_aa: CASSLTVYGSGNTIYF
d_call: NA; j_call: TRBJ2-1; clone_size: few; v_call: TRBV6-2/TRBV6-3; cdr3_aa: CASSYAGPYNEQFF
d_call: TRBD1; j_call: TRBJ2-6; clone_size: NA; v_call: TRBV19; cdr3_aa: CASSIILRGPGANVLTF
d_call: NA; j_call: TRBJ2-7; clone_size: NA; v_call: TRBV5-1; cdr3_aa: CASSLRTAREQYF
d_call: TRBD1; j_call: TRBJ2-3; clone_size: NA; v_call: TRBV19; cdr3_aa: CASSERQGFASTDTQYF
d_call: NA; j_call: TRBJ1-6; clone_size: NA; v_call: TRBV7-9; cdr3_aa: CASSLVSGYNSPLHF
d_call: TRBD1; j_call: TRBJ2-2; clone_size: few; v_call: TRBV7-2; cdr3_aa: CASSIGGAGTGELFF
d_call: NA; j_call: TRBJ1-5; clone_size: NA; v_call: TRBV18; cdr3_aa: CASSPAAAPVVPQHF
d_call: TRBD1; j_call: TRBJ2-2; clone_size: NA; v_call: TRBV7-6; cdr3_aa: CASSPGTGYTGELFF
d_call: TRBD1; j_call: TRBJ2-1; clone_size: once; v_call: TRBV7-9; cdr3_aa: CASKGGQGGNEQFF
d_call: NA; j_call: TRBJ2-1; clone_size: NA; v_call: TRBV20-1; cdr3_aa: CSADGLHTRFF
d_call: NA; j_call: TRBJ1-4; clone_size: NA; v_call: TRBV2; cdr3_aa: CASTRNNEKLFF
d_call: NA; j_call: TRBJ2-5; clone_size: NA; v_call: TRBV9; cdr3_aa: CASSVDIGETQYF
d_call: NA; j_call: TRBJ2-3; clone_size: NA; v_call: TRBV4-1; cdr3_aa: CASSQDRGIYADTQYF
d_call: TRBD2; j_call: TRBJ2-5; clone_size: NA; v_call: TRBV11-2; cdr3_aa: CASSLMSLAGGSLETQYF
d_call: TRBD2; j_call: TRBJ2-7; clone_size: NA; v_call: TRBV15; cdr3_aa: CATSREPSGGISYEQYF
d_call: NA; j_call: TRBJ1-5; clone_size: NA; v_call: TRBV25-1; cdr3_aa: CASSQGHGQPQHF
d_call: TRBD1; j_call: TRBJ1-2; clone_size: once; v_call: TRBV15; cdr3_aa: CATSTTYQGQGTYGYTF
d_call: TRBD2; j_call: TRBJ2-7; clone_size: NA; v_call: TRBV7-2; cdr3_aa: CASSLGTSGTSYEQYF
d_call: TRBD2; j_call: TRBJ2-3; clone_size: NA; v_call: TRBV28; cdr3_aa: CASSLGSGGAVDTQYF
d_call: TRBD1; j_call: TRBJ2-1; clone_size: NA; v_call: TRBV12-3/TRBV12-4; cdr3_aa: CASSYRGNEQFF
d_call: NA; j_call: TRBJ1-3; clone_size: NA; v_call: TRBV7-9; cdr3_aa: CASSSLQAGNTIYF
d_call: NA; j_call: TRBJ2-1; clone_size: NA; v_call: TRBV7-7; cdr3_aa: CASSPRLGGGVDEQFF
d_call: TRBD2; j_call: TRBJ2-7; clone_size: NA; v_call: TRBV11-2; cdr3_aa: CASSPGGPYEQYF
d_call: TRBD1; j_call: TRBJ2-5; clone_size: NA; v_call: TRBV11-2; cdr3_aa: CASSLQGQGGQETQYF